This T cell receptor (beta chain) was sequenced during a study of T cells in tuberculosis. Study-wide context: Sequenced TCRs come from CD1B-GMM tetramer-binding T cells. This South African cohort compared adolescents with or without latent tuberculosis against adults with active tuberculosis.

Study outcomes and limitations: Active tuberculosis patients had shorter CDR3-alpha; the beta difference was nonsignificant.

V lost 4 bases and J 2 bases, leaving 11 bases between the germline ends. The germline CDR1 and CDR2 sequences are SGHRS and YFSETQ. This CDR3 has 14 amino acids. On this clone: The antigen remains unidentified.

Method: immunoSEQ multiplex PCR; TCRdb's copy keeps in-frame clones and lacks some. This table has fewer than 40,000 clones, around 97% appearing once. This sequence originates from a donor aged 10-29 years with latent tuberculosis or without tuberculosis infection. V and J are TRBV5-1 and TRBJ2-3; tentative D call: TRBD2 (6 bases). The sequenced sample consisted of PBMCs. CDR3 bases: TGCGCCAGCAGCCCGGGACTGTTCACAGATACGCAGTATTTT. It translates to CASSPGLFTDTQYF.